Reported below is one TCR beta chain. Its antigen is undetermined. The sequenced patients had an expansion of CD8+CD57+ cells seen by flow cytometry. CDR3 length equals 15 residues. Trimming took 3 bases from V and 5 from J; bases not matched to a gene: 7. Genomic DNA served as template for TCR beta VDJ and CDR3 profiling. TCRdb itself ran the reads through MiXCR, one entry per CDR3 protein. The sample includes around 79,000 distinct CDR3 sequences, under 80% seen only once; the top ten take more than 80%. The data originate from a study of CD8+CD57+ T cells in acquired aplastic anemia. General study results and limits: The number of CD8+ CDR3 sequences shared by patients and controls was approximately 30.

This TCR was sampled from a human donor with aplastic anemia. This chain uses TRBV12-3 or TRBV12-4 with TRBJ2-7; 10 nucleotides line up with TRBD2. Sequencing was done on a sample of sorted CD4+, CD8+, or CD8+CD57+ T cells (not recorded which) from PBMCs. Here the CDR3 reads CASSLSGLATHEQYF. DNA for the CDR3: TGTGCCAGCAGTTTGTCGGGACTAGCGACTCACGAGCAGTACTTC.